This T cell receptor (beta chain) was recovered during a study of cytomegalovirus exposure and HLA in healthy donors. V dropped 6 bases and J dropped 4; count of bases not matched to a gene: 8. Germline-derived CDR1 and CDR2 are SGHDT and YYEEEE. This CDR3 comprises 15 residues. This clone turned up a few times. Its antigen is undetermined. Primers: 60 Vbeta forward and 13 Jbeta reverse. Method: immunoSEQ multiplex PCR; TCRdb's copy keeps in-frame clones and lacks some. The data show hundreds of thousands of clones, roughly two thirds seen once. The study's findings and limits: A later analysis linked a missense DCLRE1C variant to TCR beta V- and J-gene trimming. Later analysis identified 17,000 or so TCR beta sequences associated with HLA alleles, using a false discovery rate threshold of 0.05. Beyond CMV serostatus, there was no information to go on about immune exposure.

This chain uses TRBV5-6 with TRBJ2-1; 9 bases line up with TRBD2. The sequence derives from a female donor in good health and CMV-seronegative. Sequenced: PBMCs. This CDR3 reads CASTPASGVYNEQFF. The CDR3 coding sequence is TGTGCCAGCACCCCGGCTAGCGGGGTTTACAATGAGCAGTTCTTC.